A few counts support the clone carrying this TCR beta chain. CDR1 is LNHNV and CDR2 is YYDKDF in the germline V gene (reference sequence). This CDR3 is 13 amino acids long. V shed 9 bases and J shed 1 base, with 12 bases lying between them. This sample was taken from a study of T-cell reconstitution after alpha-beta-depleted transplantation in children. Preparation of the TCRbeta library used unique molecular identifiers. Using its own MiXCR run on the PCR reads, TCRdb lists one record per CDR3 protein. The sample lists about 410,000 distinct CDR3 sequences, over 20% seen once, with less than 4.5% in the top ten.

This receptor was identified in a human donor who donated a stem cell graft to a child with acute myeloid leukemia. The chain couples TRBV15 to TRBJ1-1; D perhaps matches TRBD1 (6 bases). Specimen: PBMCs from the stem cell graft donor, collected from the stem cell graft. CDR3 sequence reads: CATTKGGNTEAFF. As DNA, the CDR3 is TGTGCCACTACAAAGGGGGGGAACACTGAAGCTTTCTTT.